The 29 T cell receptor beta chains below all came from one sample that was sequenced in a study of beta chain features in type 1 diabetes (dated by TCRdb to 2017 to 2018). To prepare the library, the immunoSEQ multiplex PCR assay was applied. All of the isolated RNA was reverse transcribed with the High Capacity cDNA Reverse Transcription Kit, so expressed TCRB transcripts were sequenced. TCRdb holds this immuneACCESS table with in-frame rearrangements only. Some clones are missing; in checked studies, unresolved V genes explain under half, and the rest has no known cause. This sample holds roughly 400,000 clones; approximately 16% were observed only once. The top ten constitute approximately 0.019% of the sample. The source material was naive CD4+ T cells from blood. The cell subset or site label of this sample denotes: true naive CD4+ T cells. The source of these receptors is a young woman in good health.

This clone was observed a handful of times. The rearrangement links TRBV28 to TRBJ1-2; D gene ambiguous. The germline V and J ends were trimmed by 8 bases and 8 bases, with 18 bases remaining between them. The CDR3 sequence is 13 residues long. CDR1 and CDR2 from the germline V gene are MDHEN and SYDVKM. The CDR3 coding sequence is TGTGCCAGCCGCGAGGAGGGAATTGGGGGCTACACCTTC. It translates to CASREEGIGGYTF.

J is TRBJ2-7 and V is TRBV29-1; TRBD1 might be the D (5 bases). This CDR3 has 12 residues. Germline V CDR1 and CDR2: SQVTM, ANQGSEA. Trimming cost V 7 bases and J 0 bases, with 10 bases left between them. CDR3 nucleotide sequence: TGCAGCGGACAGTGGGACTCCTACGAGCAGTACTTC. As protein: CSGQWDSYEQYF.

The sample holds a few counts of this clone. The chain's CDR3 is CASSFRQSYEQYF. DNA of the CDR3: TGTGCCAGCAGCTTTAGACAGTCCTACGAGCAGTACTTC. V and J are TRBV13 and TRBJ2-7; D possibly corresponds to TRBD1 (5 bases). The germline V gene has CDR1 PRHDT and CDR2 FYEKMQ (reference sequence). This CDR3 is built from 13 residues. The V end lost 3 bases, the J end lost 1 base, and 7 bases lay between the germline ends.

This clone occurred a few times. The rearrangement joins TRBV5-1 to TRBJ1-4; D might be TRBD1 (5 bases). The CDR3 spans 17 residues. Trimming cost V 3 bases and J 0 bases, with 15 bases left between them. Germline-derived CDR1 and CDR2 are SGHRS and YFSETQ. The CDR3 DNA reads TGCGCCAGCAGCTCGGGTCGTTTAGGGGCAACTAATGAAAAACTGTTTTTT. Its protein is CASSSGRLGATNEKLFF.

Of note for this clone: Other DNA variants within this sample encode the same CDR3. The V call is TRBV5-1, the J call TRBJ2-6; no clear D. The CDR3 has 15 residues. Germline CDR1 SGHRS, CDR2 YFSETQ. Between the trimmed V and J ends, which lost 2 bases and 0 bases, there was a span of 6 bases. Here the CDR3 reads CASSFGGSGANVLTF. The DNA for the CDR3 is TGCGCCAGCAGCTTCGGCGGCTCTGGGGCCAACGTCCTGACTTTC.

There are a few counts of this clone. The chain links TRBV27 to TRBJ2-5; D is unresolved. Between the trimmed V and J ends, which lost 1 base and 1 base, there was a span of 10 bases. The CDR3 runs to 15 residues. Germline values: CDR1 MNHEY, CDR2 SMNVEV (reference sequence). The CDR3 DNA reads TGTGCCAGCAGTTTATGGTCCTACGGCCAAGAGACCCAGTACTTC. It is translated as CASSLWSYGQETQYF.

This clone was counted a few times. The J gene is TRBJ2-1, the V gene TRBV28; 10 bases align to TRBD1. The CDR3 has 13 amino acids. V gave up 2 bases and J gave up 16 bases; unmatched junction bases: 8. Germline V gene sequence: CDR1 MDHEN, CDR2 SYDVKM. The DNA for the CDR3 is TGTGCCAGCAGTTTACGACAGGGGGCAAGTGATTTCTTC. Its protein product is CASSLRQGASDFF.

This clone showed up just a few times. The chain links TRBV5-1 to TRBJ2-1; 8 bases map to TRBD2. The CDR3 length is 15 residues. The V gene end was trimmed by 2 bases and the J gene end by 7 bases; junction bases not matched to a gene: 8. CDR1 SGHRS and CDR2 YFSETQ come from the germline V gene. The CDR3 DNA reads TGCGCCAGCAGCTTAGCGGGAGAGTCCCAGAATGAGCAGTTCTTC. This codes for CASSLAGESQNEQFF.

This clone was counted between two and nine times. J is TRBJ2-1 and V is TRBV7-9; 7 nucleotides align to TRBD1. Trimming cost V 0 bases and J 9 bases; bases outside gene matches: 8. The CDR3 covers 15 residues. In germline, CDR1 is SEHNR, CDR2 FQNEAQ (reference sequence). CDR3: CASSLAGDRASEQFF. The CDR3 region has the DNA TGTGCCAGCAGCTTAGCGGGAGACAGGGCTAGTGAGCAGTTCTTC.

The chain recombines TRBV14 with TRBJ1-1; D gene uncertain. CDR1 and CDR2 from the germline V gene are SGHDN and FVKESK. The CDR3 has 13 residues. Between the trimmed V and J ends, which lost 8 bases and 5 bases, there was a span of 15 bases. CDR3 protein: CASRSEGWTEAFF. CDR3 nucleotides: TGTGCCAGCCGGTCGGAGGGTTGGACTGAAGCTTTCTTT. Variable domain in full (rest from reference TRBV14 and TRBJ1-1): EAGVTQFPSHSVIEKGQTVTLRCDPISGHDNLYWYRRVMGKEIKFLLHFVKESKQDESGMPNNRFLAERTGGTYSTLKVQPAELEDSGVYFCASRSEGWTEAFFGQGTRLTVV.

Only one count was recorded for this clone. The chain joins TRBV7-8 to TRBJ1-5; 10 bases map to TRBD1. The CDR3 sequence is 16 residues long. Germline lookup yields CDR1 SGHVS and CDR2 FQNEAQ. The V segment lost 5 bases and the J segment 1 base; nucleotides outside the gene matches: 5. The CDR3 reads CASSVRTGGSNQPQHF. The CDR3 nucleotides are TGTGCCAGCAGCGTAAGGACAGGGGGAAGCAATCAGCCCCAGCATTTT.

The rearrangement uses TRBV7-9 and TRBJ2-3; TRBD1 agrees at 8 bases. The germline V gene encodes CDR1 SEHNR and CDR2 FQNEAQ (reference sequence). The CDR3 is 15 amino acids. The V segment lost 1 base and the J segment 4 bases; nucleotides outside the gene matches: 4. Here the CDR3 reads CASSLGGQGSDTQYF. In nucleotides, the CDR3 is TGTGCCAGCAGCTTAGGAGGACAGGGCTCAGATACGCAGTATTTT.

This clone has just a few counts. This chain connects TRBV30 to TRBJ1-2; 7 bases fit TRBD1. The CDR3 loop spans 14 amino acids. From germline, CDR1 is GTSNPN and CDR2 SVGIG (reference sequence). Trimming took 3 bases from V and 4 from J; bases not matched to a gene: 8. The CDR3 spells CAWRGPQGSYGYTF. CDR3 coding DNA: TGTGCCTGGAGGGGGCCACAGGGGAGCTATGGCTACACCTTC.

The chain links TRBV30 to TRBJ1-1; 7 bases fit TRBD1. The CDR3 consists of 14 residues. The germline V gene encodes CDR1 GTSNPN and CDR2 SVGIG (reference sequence). After removal of 4 bases from V and 1 base from J, the junction contained 6 bases not matched to a gene. The CDR3 coding sequence is TGTGCCTGGAAACTAGCAGGGGGGAACACTGAAGCTTTCTTT. Translated, it gives CAWKLAGGNTEAFF.

The gene calls are TRBV28 and TRBJ2-1; 10 bases align to TRBD2. V trimming: 7 bases; J trimming: 4 bases; junction bases outside the gene matches: 7. Germline CDR1 MDHEN, CDR2 SYDVKM. The CDR3 covers 15 residues. In nucleotides, the CDR3 is TGTGCCAGCATCCTTACTAGCGGGACTTACAATGAGCAGTTCTTC. Its translation is CASILTSGTYNEQFF.

The chain joins TRBV18 to TRBJ2-1; 8 positions match TRBD2. The CDR3 is made up of 15 amino acids. With 6 bases clipped from V and 8 bases from J, the junction kept 12 bases outside the gene matches. Germline V gene data show CDR1 as KGHSH and CDR2 as LQKENI. The CDR3 is CASSLVAGTLDEQFF. The CDR3 DNA is TGTGCCAGCTCTCTAGTAGCGGGAACATTAGATGAGCAGTTCTTC.

This clone came up a few times. This chain links TRBV7-9 with TRBJ2-3; tentative D call: TRBD1 (5 bases). The CDR3 has 13 amino acids. With 5 bases removed from V and 4 bases from J, the gap between germline ends came to 10 bases. The germline CDR1 and CDR2 sequences are SEHNR and FQNEAQ (reference sequence). This CDR3 reads CASSRQSPDTQYF. CDR3 DNA sequence: TGTGCCAGCAGCCGACAGAGCCCAGATACGCAGTATTTT.

A few counts support this clone. The chain couples TRBV4-1 to TRBJ2-7; 10 nucleotides match TRBD2. Per germline, CDR1 MGHRA and CDR2 YSYEKL. This CDR3 has 16 residues. The V and J ends lost 4 bases and 1 base, in that order; junction bases with no gene match: 7. The DNA of the CDR3 is TGCGCCAGCAGCCGACTAGCGGGCCCTCAATCCTACGAGCAGTACTTC. Its protein product is CASSRLAGPQSYEQYF.

This clone was counted between two and nine times. V gene TRBV7-2 combines with J gene TRBJ2-7; 9 bases fit TRBD1. The CDR3 is 17 residues long. Looked up from germline, CDR1 is SGHTA and CDR2 is FQGNSA. V shed 5 bases, J shed 5 bases, and the junction held 16 bases outside the gene matches. For the CDR3, the DNA is TGTGCCAGCAGCCCGTGGGGCGAGGGACAGGGACTTGACGAGCAGTACTTC. It codes for CASSPWGEGQGLDEQYF.

This clone has a handful of counts. V usage is TRBV30 and J usage is TRBJ1-5; unclear D gene. V shed 2 bases and J shed 2 bases, with 16 bases lying between them. The CDR3 has 16 amino acids. In germline, CDR1 is GTSNPN, CDR2 SVGIG (reference sequence). The CDR3 nucleotides read TGTGCCTGGAGTCTAAGGACTGGGCAACGCAATCAGCCCCAGCATTTT. Residues: CAWSLRTGQRNQPQHF.

This clone came up a few times. The V call is TRBV7-6, the J call TRBJ2-1; D may be TRBD2 (6 bases). The germline CDR1 and CDR2 sequences are SGHVS and FNYEAQ. The CDR3 extends over 16 amino acids. V was clipped by 4 bases and J by 1 base, with 14 bases between them. DNA for the CDR3: TGTGCCAGCAGCTCCCTCGTTAGCGGATCCTACAATGAGCAGTTCTTC. This codes for CASSSLVSGSYNEQFF.

This clone has only a few counts. J is TRBJ2-2 and V is TRBV7-6; TRBD2 is a possible D gene (6 bases). Germline loops: CDR1 SGHVS, CDR2 FNYEAQ. Trimming stripped 1 base from V and 0 bases from J, with 9 bases between. The CDR3 covers 16 residues. CDR3 in DNA: TGTGCCAGCAGCTTAGATCCGGGAGCGAACACCGGGGAGCTGTTTTTT. This encodes CASSLDPGANTGELFF.

This clone showed up just a few times. The rearrangement uses TRBV30 and TRBJ2-7; D is uncertain. The CDR3 spans 14 residues. Germline CDR1 GTSNPN, CDR2 SVGIG (reference sequence). With 5 bases removed from V and 6 bases from J, the gap between germline ends came to 20 bases. The CDR3 sequence is CAWFPVERLGEQYF. Written as DNA, the CDR3 is TGTGCCTGGTTCCCCGTTGAGAGGTTGGGCGAGCAGTACTTC.

The chain recombines TRBV30 with TRBJ1-2; 7 bases are a match to TRBD1. The germline V gene encodes CDR1 GTSNPN and CDR2 SVGIG (reference sequence). The ends lost 3 bases at V and 8 bases at J; junction bases unmatched: 9. CDR3 length equals 13 residues. The CDR3 coding sequence is TGTGCCTGGAGGGAGCAGGGGGAATACGGCTACACCTTC. Its protein is CAWREQGEYGYTF.

This clone was observed a few times. V gene TRBV2 combines with J gene TRBJ1-2; 7 nucleotides align to TRBD1. This CDR3 comprises 13 residues. V lost 7 bases, J lost 7 bases, and 9 bases stayed unmatched. Germline CDR1 SNHLY, CDR2 FYNNEI. CDR3 amino acids: CASILGQISGYTF. The DNA for the CDR3 is TGTGCCAGCATCTTGGGACAGATATCTGGCTACACCTTC.

This clone turned up a few times. The chain employs TRBV14 and TRBJ2-7; 7 nucleotides agree with TRBD2. Germline V lookup: CDR1 SGHDN, CDR2 FVKESK. This CDR3 spans 18 amino acids. V was clipped by 1 base and J by 3 bases; unmatched bases: 15. The CDR3 sequence is CASSQVSGGRYRGYEQYF. CDR3 DNA: TGTGCCAGCAGCCAAGTGTCGGGAGGCCGCTACAGAGGCTACGAGCAGTACTTC. The variable domain in full, completed from reference TRBV14 and TRBJ2-7, reads EAGVTQFPSHSVIEKGQTVTLRCDPISGHDNLYWYRRVMGKEIKFLLHFVKESKQDESGMPNNRFLAERTGGTYSTLKVQPAELEDSGVYFCASSQVSGGRYRGYEQYFGPGTRLTVT.

This rearrangement joins TRBV10-3 to TRBJ2-7, with 14 bases lining up with TRBD2. Germline CDR1 is ENHRY and CDR2 is SYGVKD. The CDR3 totals 13 residues. Trimming removed 8 bases from V and 7 bases from J; junction bases left unmatched: 4. The DNA of the CDR3 is TGTGCCATCGGTCGACTAGCGGGAGGGGAGCAGTACTTC. Its translation is CAIGRLAGGEQYF.

The chain combines TRBV5-1 with TRBJ1-2; 7 positions match TRBD1. CDR1 and CDR2 (germline): SGHRS, YFSETQ. The CDR3 totals 16 residues. The trim removed 3 bases at V and 4 bases at J, leaving 12 bases unmatched. DNA for the CDR3: TGCGCCAGCAGCTCCCAACCGGGACAGCGTTTCTATGGCTACACCTTC. This encodes CASSSQPGQRFYGYTF. Full variable domain (rest looked up from reference TRBV5-1 and TRBJ1-2): KAGVTQTPRYLIKTRGQQVTLSCSPISGHRSVSWYQQTPGQGLQFLFEYFSETQRNKGNFPGRFSGRQFSNSRSEMNVSTLELGDSALYLCASSSQPGQRFYGYTFGSGTRLTVV.

The V and J genes are TRBV30 and TRBJ1-2; TRBD1 agrees at 9 bases. V shed 3 bases and J 6 bases; nucleotides not matched to a gene: 11. Germline loops: CDR1 GTSNPN, CDR2 SVGIG (reference sequence). This CDR3 contains 15 residues. The CDR3 reads CAWRIGDRVMNGYTF. For the CDR3, the DNA is TGTGCCTGGAGAATAGGGGACAGGGTGATGAATGGCTACACCTTC.